This T cell receptor beta chain was documented in a study of blood T cell repertoires in COVID-19. Study in general: T cells, B-cell-depleted T cells, or PBMCs provided the cDNA or gDNA that served as material.

The method was immunoSEQ multiplex PCR; TCRdb's version includes in-frame clones alone and lacks a portion of them. The sample has fewer than 140,000 clones, less than 80% seen once. The CDR3 totals 14 residues. Germline V gene sequence: CDR1 SGHTA, CDR2 FQGNSA. With 2 bases removed from V and 0 bases from J, the gap between germline ends came to 5 bases. The sample comprised peripheral blood. The clonotype was recovered from a man older than 75 with COVID-19, enrolled during active disease. The J gene is TRBJ2-1, the V gene TRBV7-2; D gene ambiguous. The CDR3 DNA reads as TGTGCCAGCAGCTTACTACCCTCCTACAATGAGCAGTTCTTC. This codes for CASSLLPSYNEQFF.